What follows is one T cell receptor beta chain and its context. The specificity of this receptor is unknown. Per-base quality was not reported, and no clone a single base away is much larger than it. The CDR3 regions of human TCRbeta chains were subjected to immunosequencing. In the authors' own workflow: TCRs in the repertoires were matched against a reference library of SARS-CoV-2-specific TCRs that had been generated with the MIRA antigen-specificity platform. Breadth was defined as the fraction of unique TCRs that were SARS-CoV-2-associated. Depth was defined as the fraction of total T cells that were SARS-CoV-2-associated. Using the MIRA data, each spike-specific TCR was assigned both to the spike region to which the TCR was reactive and to a CD4 or CD8 class. Log10-transformed breadth and depth values were compared by one-way ANOVA with Sidak's multiple comparisons tests. The immuneACCESS repertoire file appears here via TCRdb, limited to in-frame rearrangements. These files lack a portion of the clones; in checked studies, under half of the deficit traces to unresolved V genes, and the cause of the others is not known. V and J calls and clone size are given by that table; D and trimming were obtained from the DNA. This sample is represented by around 110,000 clones; 80% to 90% of them were singletons. Together, the top ten hold about 4% of the sample.

This entry comes from a study of T cell responses to AZD1222 COVID-19 vaccine (dated by TCRdb to 2020 to 2022). About the full investigation: A total of just over 230 trial participants underwent TCR sequencing, of whom around 210 had received two doses of AZD1222 and roughly 26 had received two doses of the MenACWY control vaccine. Trial participants were enrolled by age into 18-55, 56-69 and 70-plus year subgroups, with 148, 28 and 57 TCR-sequenced participants respectively. The research as a whole found: A significant rise in spike-specific TCR breadth and depth was observed after two AZD1222 doses relative to day 0 and relative to MenACWY recipients. Participants were mostly white British and included more females than males, and it was suggested by the authors that clonal diversity may have been underestimated. The whole spike protein was spanned by vaccine-associated CD4 TCRs, and dominant responses were seen in regions 160-218 and 743-854. No day 14 peak-response samples were available, so repertoires were characterized only after the peak T cell response. Only five or six AZD1222 recipients were SARS-CoV-2 seropositive at baseline, limiting conclusions about previously exposed vaccinees. The 56-69-year group was small, and its depth increase did not reach significance, likely because of low power. Reportedly, almost half of the unique spike-specific TCRs recognized epitopes lying outside the regions that are mutated in the B.1.351 and B.1.1.7 variants.

The time point tag for this specimen amounts to: baseline before first vaccination. The treatment or condition label here, explained by the study, means: meningococcal conjugate vaccine given as trial control. The vaccinee samples were drawn from two UK trials, COV001 and COV002, one of which was a single-blind randomized controlled phase 2/3 trial testing AZD1222 (ChAdOx1 nCoV-19) in healthy adults. Trial participant PBMC samples were collected at day 0 and day 28 after the second dose for TCRbeta chain sequencing. The V end loses 5 bases and the J end loses 1 base, and a stretch of 14 bases separates them. Via the germline V gene, CDR1 is SGHVS and CDR2 FQNEAQ. From the cysteine through the phenylalanine, the CDR3 covers 15 amino acids. The sequence is cut down to CDR3 DNA, 45 bases in frame from base 1.

This clonotype was obtained from an adult in good health. The specimen was peripheral blood, collected on day 0 of MenACWY control vaccination. The chain is made from TRBV7-8 and TRBJ1-1; matching of 5 bases hints at TRBD1 as the D gene. The CDR3 reads as follows: CASSGRGSGNTEAFF. Here is the DNA: TGTGCCAGCAGCGGACGGGGGTCCGGGAACACTGAAGCTTTCTTT.